Listed here are 16 T cell receptor beta chains from one sample, sequenced in a study of blood T cell repertoires in COVID-19. The assay was immunoSEQ multiplex PCR, and TCRdb's table has in-frame clones only and misses some. The sample carries tens of thousands of clones, roughly 73% recorded once. Input material: peripheral blood. Receptors originate from a human donor in a cohort sampled during active COVID-19.

The chain couples TRBV5-1 to TRBJ1-2; D gene unclear. The ends were cut back, 0 bases at V and 7 bases at J, with 7 bases in the middle. The CDR3 extends over 12 amino acids. Germline CDR1 and CDR2: SGHRS and YFSETQ. The CDR3 DNA reads as TGCGCCAGCAGCTTGGGAGGGAGTGGCTACACCTTC. Amino acids: CASSLGGSGYTF.

This clone appeared a few times. J is TRBJ1-5 and V is TRBV28; a possible D gene is TRBD1 (5 bases). Germline values: CDR1 MDHEN, CDR2 SYDVKM. The CDR3 has 18 amino acids. Trimming took off 5 bases at V and 6 bases at J, with 26 bases between the two ends. CDR3 residues: CASSPWDLGTHGSQPQHF. The DNA of the CDR3 is TGTGCCAGCAGTCCATGGGACTTAGGAACGCACGGATCTCAGCCCCAGCATTTT.

The rearrangement uses TRBV29-1 and TRBJ2-2, with a tentative D call TRBD1 (6 bases). V lost 8 bases to trimming and J lost 4 bases, with 11 bases between them. Germline V gene sequence: CDR1 SQVTM, CDR2 ANQGSEA. The length of the CDR3 is 12 residues. CDR3 nucleotides: TGCAGCCTGACAGGCCTCACCGGGGAGCTGTTTTTT. Translation gives CSLTGLTGELFF.

This chain joins TRBV3-1 (or the pseudogene TRBV3-2) and TRBJ2-1; 8 nucleotides agree with TRBD1. V gave up 0 bases and J gave up 6 bases; unmatched junction bases: 7. The CDR3 extends over 16 amino acids. Germline V gene lookup returns CDR1 LGHDT and CDR2 YNNKEL (reference sequence). CDR3 DNA sequence: TGTGCCAGCAGCCAAGAGTCTTGGCAGGGGGCCAATGAGCAGTTCTTC. It translates to CASSQESWQGANEQFF.

V is TRBV6-4 and J is TRBJ2-2; TRBD1 matches 8 bases. The CDR3 loop spans 16 amino acids. Germline CDR1 is MRHNA and CDR2 is SNTAGT. Losses at the gene ends were 8 bases for V and 7 bases for J; bases not matched to a gene: 15. CDR3 residues: CASGRAGTGKVGELFF. The CDR3 DNA reads as TGTGCCAGCGGAAGAGCCGGGACAGGAAAGGTCGGGGAGCTGTTTTTT.

This clone appeared once. The rearrangement links TRBV12-3 or TRBV12-4 to TRBJ2-1; TRBD2 aligns across 7 bases. V shed 5 bases, J shed 9 bases, and the junction held 4 bases outside the gene matches. The CDR3 is 12 amino acids. This CDR3 reads CASSPTSVEQFF. As DNA, the CDR3 is TGTGCCAGCAGTCCCACTAGCGTTGAGCAGTTCTTC.

V is TRBV30 and J is TRBJ1-6; possible D gene TRBD1, 6 bases. The germline V and J ends were trimmed by 2 bases and 6 bases, with 11 bases remaining between them. Germline CDR1 GTSNPN, CDR2 SVGIG (reference sequence). The CDR3 sequence is 14 residues long. The CDR3 sequence: CAWSSQGRNSPLHF. DNA for the CDR3: TGTGCCTGGAGTTCTCAGGGGCGTAATTCACCCCTCCACTTT.

The chain links TRBV5-4 to TRBJ1-2, with D maybe TRBD1 (5 bases). Germline V CDR1 and CDR2: SGHNT, YYREEE (reference sequence). CDR3 length: 14 amino acids. With 4 bases removed from V and 2 bases from J, the gap between germline ends came to 12 bases. Written as DNA, the CDR3 is TGTGCCAGCAGCCCCTTTCAGGGAAACTATGGCTACACCTTC. This codes for CASSPFQGNYGYTF.

This clone was counted ten times or more. The rearrangement links TRBV4-1 to TRBJ1-2, with 7 bases lining up with TRBD1. CDR3 length equals 17 residues. The V and J ends lost 1 base and 7 bases, in that order; junction bases with no gene match: 15. The germline gives CDR1 MGHRA, CDR2 YSYEKL. This CDR3 is CASSQVARGILGSGYTF. CDR3 nucleotide sequence: TGCGCCAGCAGCCAAGTCGCCAGGGGGATTTTGGGTTCTGGCTACACCTTC.

The chain links TRBV7-2 to TRBJ2-5; TRBD1 agrees at 9 bases. The CDR3 runs to 15 residues. Germline values: CDR1 SGHTA, CDR2 FQGNSA. With V trimmed by 2 bases and J by 5 bases, 6 bases remained unmatched. DNA of the CDR3: TGTGCCAGCAGCTTACCGACAGGGGGGAGGGAGACCCAGTACTTC. It is translated as CASSLPTGGRETQYF. The complete variable domain, with remaining parts taken from reference TRBV7-2 and TRBJ2-5, reads GAGVSQSPSNKVTEKGKDVELRCDPISGHTALYWYRQSLGQGLEFLIYFQGNSAPDKSGLPSDRFSAERTGGSVSTLTIQRTQQEDSAVYLCASSLPTGGRETQYFGPGTRLLVL.

The V gene is TRBV7-8, the J gene TRBJ1-5; no definite D call. V lost 1 base and J lost 6, with 7 bases in between. This CDR3 contains 13 residues. Germline V gene data show CDR1 as SGHVS and CDR2 as FQNEAQ. The CDR3 reads CASSLDGFQPQHF. CDR3 nucleotides: TGTGCCAGCAGCTTAGACGGTTTTCAGCCCCAGCATTTT.

This chain connects TRBV28 to TRBJ2-7, with 9 nucleotides matching TRBD1. The CDR3 length is 15 residues. The ends lost 6 bases at V and 6 bases at J; junction bases unmatched: 12. Germline V gene data show CDR1 as MDHEN and CDR2 as SYDVKM. For the CDR3, the DNA is TGTGCCAGCAGCCGAGGGGGGACAGGGAGGTCCGAGCAGTACTTC. Its translation is CASSRGGTGRSEQYF.

The chain couples TRBV5-1 to TRBJ1-3; 7 nucleotides line up with TRBD1. V lost 5 bases, J lost 7 bases, and 9 bases stayed unmatched. Germline V gene lookup returns CDR1 SGHRS and CDR2 YFSETQ. The CDR3 runs to 14 residues. The DNA of the CDR3 is TGCGCCAGCAGGACGCAGGGGGATGGGAACACCATATATTTT. Its protein is CASRTQGDGNTIYF. Full variable domain (rest looked up from reference TRBV5-1 and TRBJ1-3): KAGVTQTPRYLIKTRGQQVTLSCSPISGHRSVSWYQQTPGQGLQFLFEYFSETQRNKGNFPGRFSGRQFSNSRSEMNVSTLELGDSALYLCASRTQGDGNTIYFGEGSWLTVV.

This chain connects TRBV3-1 (or the pseudogene TRBV3-2) to TRBJ2-5, with 9 bases aligning to TRBD2. CDR3 length: 17 residues. Germline CDR1 and CDR2: LGHDT and YNNKEL (reference sequence). The V gene end was trimmed by 0 bases and the J gene end by 2 bases; junction bases not matched to a gene: 7. As DNA, the CDR3 is TGTGCCAGCAGCCAAGATCTTGGAGCGGGAGGTCAAGAGACCCAGTACTTC. This codes for CASSQDLGAGGQETQYF.

This CDR3 is CASSVSGGYSYEQYF. CDR3 nucleotides: TGTGCCAGTAGTGTTAGCGGGGGGTACTCCTACGAGCAGTACTTC. The chain is built from TRBV19 and TRBJ2-7; 10 nucleotides agree with TRBD2. Unmatched junction bases numbered 4, after V lost 5 bases and J lost 0 bases. There are 15 residues in the CDR3. In germline, CDR1 is LNHDA, CDR2 SQIVND (reference sequence).

This clone has just one count. The chain links TRBV19 to TRBJ2-1; 8 bases fit TRBD1. In germline, CDR1 is LNHDA, CDR2 SQIVND (reference sequence). After removal of 5 bases from V and 7 bases from J, the junction contained 13 bases not matched to a gene. This CDR3 region has 16 residues. This CDR3 is CASSPQGVSSPNEQFF. The CDR3 coding sequence is TGTGCCAGTAGTCCACAGGGGGTAAGTTCTCCAAATGAGCAGTTCTTC.